The present entry profiles one T cell receptor beta chain with its context. Its matching antigen is unknown. Clones were read by immunoSEQ multiplex PCR, and TCRdb kept only the in-frame ones, dropping some. The table shows some 44,000 clones, with roughly 80% occurring only once. Single viable CD3+CD4+CD8-CD45RO+ cells were sorted as the memory CD4+ T cells. This entry comes from a study of memory CD4+ T cells and cytomegalovirus serostatus. Overall study: This sample comes from healthy Belgian adults, fewer than 10 CMV seropositive, some 22 seronegative. Study conclusions and caveats: 67 of 164 known CMV-associated TCRbeta sequences appeared in CD4+ memory.

Germline V gene sequence: CDR1 LGHNA, CDR2 YSLEER. The CDR3 contains 15 residues. V shed 0 bases and J shed 6 bases, with 14 bases lying between them. The specimen was memory CD4+ T cells from blood. The receptor was derived from an adult in good health and CMV-seronegative. The V and J genes are TRBV4-3 and TRBJ1-1; no firm D call. CDR3 nucleotides: TGCGCCAGCAGCCAAGATATTAGGAGGGTGGCTGAAGCTTTCTTT. Protein product: CASSQDIRRVAEAFF.